These 13 T cell receptor beta chains share one sample of origin, sequenced in a study of radiotherapy plus CTLA-4 blockade in lung cancer. TCRdb's table, derived via immunoSEQ multiplex PCR, lists solely in-frame clones and lacks some. There are over 45,000 clones in the sample; roughly 80% occur only once, and approximately 17% lies in the top ten. The specimen was peripheral blood, collected from a patient treated with radiotherapy plus ipilimumab. The receptors were sampled from a human donor with non-small cell lung cancer who had a complete response to radiotherapy plus ipilimumab.

The V call is TRBV11-2, the J call TRBJ1-1, with 8 bases identical to TRBD1. V shed 5 bases, J shed 7 bases, and the junction held 3 bases outside the gene matches. The CDR3 totals 12 residues. Germline lookup yields CDR1 SGHAT and CDR2 FQNNGV. The CDR3 coding sequence is TGTGCCAGCAGCAGAACAGGGGGTGAAGCTTTCTTT. Its protein product is CASSRTGGEAFF.

This rearrangement joins TRBV2 to TRBJ2-3; 7 bases agree with TRBD1. V gave up 7 bases and J gave up 4 bases; unmatched junction bases: 11. This CDR3 has 15 residues. Germline CDR1 SNHLY, CDR2 FYNNEI. CDR3: CASTLNRGPPDTQYF. The CDR3 DNA reads as TGTGCCAGCACCCTGAATAGGGGGCCCCCAGATACGCAGTATTTT. Full variable domain (rest looked up from reference TRBV2 and TRBJ2-3): EPEVTQTPSHQVTQMGQEVILRCVPISNHLYFYWYRQILGQKVEFLVSFYNNEISEKSEIFDDQFSVERPDGSNFTLKIRSTKLEDSAMYFCASTLNRGPPDTQYFGPGTRLTVL.

The chain uses TRBV13 and TRBJ2-1; D remains ambiguous. CDR3 length: 15 amino acids. Trimming took 0 bases from V and 4 from J, leaving 10 bases between them. The germline CDR1 and CDR2 sequences are PRHDT and FYEKMQ (reference sequence). The CDR3 protein is CASSLGEFKYNEQFF. The CDR3 DNA reads TGTGCCAGCAGCTTAGGGGAGTTTAAATACAATGAGCAGTTCTTC.

The sample holds a few counts of this clone. The V and J genes are TRBV4-3 and TRBJ1-1, with 7 nucleotides matching TRBD1. The V segment lost 0 bases and the J segment 6 bases; nucleotides outside the gene matches: 10. Germline V gene lookup returns CDR1 LGHNA and CDR2 YSLEER. The CDR3 runs to 16 residues. CDR3 sequence: CASSQDAGQPPAEAFF. The CDR3 bases are TGCGCCAGCAGCCAAGATGCGGGACAGCCTCCGGCTGAAGCTTTCTTT.

This sequence joins TRBV2 and TRBJ2-1; 7 bases are a match to TRBD2. The germline gives CDR1 SNHLY, CDR2 FYNNEI. V gave up 4 bases and J gave up 9 bases; unmatched junction bases: 6. The CDR3 sequence is 13 residues long. The CDR3 reads CASSVDSGSEQFF. The CDR3 coding sequence is TGTGCCAGCAGTGTTGATAGCGGGTCTGAGCAGTTCTTC.

V gene TRBV10-3 combines with J gene TRBJ2-1, with no clear D. This CDR3 contains 11 residues. Deletions cut 5 bases from V and 3 bases from J, with 2 bases between. CDR1 ENHRY and CDR2 SYGVKD come from the germline V gene. The CDR3 loop is CAISYYNEQFF. CDR3 nucleotides: TGTGCCATCAGTTACTACAATGAGCAGTTCTTC.

The table lists this clone with a few counts. V is TRBV2 and J is TRBJ2-5, with 7 bases matching TRBD1. Looked up from germline, CDR1 is SNHLY and CDR2 is FYNNEI. The V segment lost 9 bases and the J segment 3 bases; nucleotides outside the gene matches: 7. This CDR3 region has 13 residues. The CDR3 is CARGGQAEETQYF. The DNA for the CDR3 is TGTGCCAGAGGTGGACAGGCGGAAGAGACCCAGTACTTC. The variable domain in full, completed from reference TRBV2 and TRBJ2-5, reads EPEVTQTPSHQVTQMGQEVILRCVPISNHLYFYWYRQILGQKVEFLVSFYNNEISEKSEIFDDQFSVERPDGSNFTLKIRSTKLEDSAMYFCARGGQAEETQYFGPGTRLLVL.

V and J are TRBV7-9 and TRBJ1-4; tentatively, D is TRBD1 (5 bases). V was cut by 3 bases and J by 4 bases, with 12 bases left in between. Germline V gene lookup returns CDR1 SEHNR and CDR2 FQNEAQ (reference sequence). The CDR3 sequence is 15 residues long. CDR3 sequence (DNA): TGTGCCAGCAGCTTGACCCTGACAGTTAATGAAAAACTGTTTTTT. This gives the protein CASSLTLTVNEKLFF.

In this sample, this clone turned up once. The V gene is TRBV5-1, the J gene TRBJ1-1; 7 bases map to TRBD1. The V gene end was trimmed by 7 bases and the J gene end by 4 bases; junction bases not matched to a gene: 7. Germline V gene data show CDR1 as SGHRS and CDR2 as YFSETQ. This CDR3 has 13 residues. The CDR3 region has the DNA TGCGCCAGCGGTCCTCAGGGGGGCACTGAAGCTTTCTTT. Encoded protein: CASGPQGGTEAFF.

A few counts support this clone. This rearrangement joins TRBV7-9 to TRBJ2-1; D is uncertain. V gave up 1 base and J gave up 5 bases, with 6 bases separating them. This CDR3 has 13 amino acids. Germline V gene sequence: CDR1 SEHNR, CDR2 FQNEAQ (reference sequence). The DNA of the CDR3 is TGTGCCAGCAGCTTAGTAAGCGACAATGAGCAGTTCTTC. This sequence encodes CASSLVSDNEQFF. The full variable domain, completed using reference TRBV7-9 and TRBJ2-1, is DTGVSQNPRHKITKRGQNVTFRCDPISEHNRLYWYRQTLGQGPEFLTYFQNEAQLEKSRLLSDRFSAERPKGSFSTLEIQRTEQGDSAMYLCASSLVSDNEQFFGPGTRLTVL.

The rearrangement uses TRBV9 and TRBJ2-3; a possible D gene is TRBD2 (5 bases). The CDR3 is made up of 12 amino acids. Between the trimmed V and J ends, which lost 3 bases and 5 bases, there was a span of 7 bases. The germline V gene encodes CDR1 SGDLS and CDR2 YYNGEE. The CDR3 nucleotides read TGTGCCAGCAGCGCCCGGGAAGATACGCAGTATTTT. As protein: CASSAREDTQYF. The full variable domain, with the rest looked up from reference TRBV9 and TRBJ2-3, is DSGVTQTPKHLITATGQRVTLRCSPRSGDLSVYWYQQSLDQGLQFLIQYYNGEERAKGNILERFSAQQFPDLHSELNLSSLELGDSALYFCASSAREDTQYFGPGTRLTVL.

The genes are TRBV29-1 and TRBJ1-1, with TRBD1 identical over 10 bases. The CDR3 is made up of 16 amino acids. CDR1 is SQVTM, CDR2 ANQGSEA, per germline. J was trimmed by 0 bases and V by 6 bases; bases with no gene match: 10. The CDR3 reads CSVRTGGGILNTEAFF. The CDR3 nucleotides are TGCAGCGTACGGACAGGGGGAGGAATTTTGAACACTGAAGCTTTCTTT.

This clone was found a few times. The CDR3 coding sequence is TGTGCCAGCAGCCAGACAGTCTCCTACAATGAGCAGTTCTTC. Protein sequence: CASSQTVSYNEQFF. The chain links TRBV7-8 to TRBJ2-1; maybe TRBD1 (5 bases). Per germline, CDR1 SGHVS and CDR2 FQNEAQ. The CDR3 sequence is 14 residues long. Deletions cut 5 bases from V and 0 bases from J, with 8 bases between.